A selection of T cell receptor beta chains follows, all from one sample in a study of blood T cell repertoires in COVID-19. Using immunoSEQ multiplex PCR, the repertoire was profiled, and TCRdb retains in-frame clones only, with some absent. The data contain under 200,000 clones, around nine tenths of them seen just once; the ten biggest clones take up 1.6%. Specimen: peripheral blood. These receptors originate from a man between 18 and 35 years old with active or convalescent COVID-19. Both conserved end residues are part of each CDR3. A D gene is named only where the DNA matches it firmly. Clone size is shown for a subset of rows, as once, few, many or a class of expanded clone.

NA,NA,TRBV3-1/TRBV3-2,14,TRBJ1-4,TGTGCCAGCAGCCATATTCCAACTAATGAAAAACTGTTTTTT,CASSHIPTNEKLFF
NA,NA,TRBV19,16,TRBJ1-5,TGTGCCAGTAGCCATACACAGGGATTGGGCAATCAGCCCCAGCATTTT,CASSHTQGLGNQPQHF
TRBD2,many,TRBV6-2/TRBV6-3,15,TRBJ2-1,TGTGCCAGCAGTCCCCGGACTAGCGACTACAATGAGCAGTTCTTC,CASSPRTSDYNEQFF
NA,NA,TRBV7-6,15,TRBJ2-4,TGTGCCAGCAGCGCACCGGACTTAGCCAAAAACATTCAGTACTTC,CASSAPDLAKNIQYF
TRBD1,NA,TRBV7-6,16,TRBJ2-5,TGTGCCAGCAGCTCTATAGACAGGGCCCGTGGAGAGACCCAGTACTTC,CASSSIDRARGETQYF
NA,NA,TRBV19,13,TRBJ2-7,TGTGCCAGTAGTATGACAGCCGTTTACGAGCAGTACTTC,CASSMTAVYEQYF
TRBD2,NA,TRBV7-2,15,TRBJ2-1,TGTGCCAGCAGCTTATTGAGCGGGAGGATTGCTGAGCAGTTCTTC,CASSLLSGRIAEQFF
TRBD1,once,TRBV2,13,TRBJ2-2,TGTGCCAGCAGGGACAGGTCGGCCGGGGAGCTGTTTTTT,CASRDRSAGELFF
NA,NA,TRBV4-2,16,TRBJ1-5,TGTGCCAGCAGCCAAGATTCTGATACGGGCAATCAGCCCCAGCATTTT,CASSQDSDTGNQPQHF
NA,NA,TRBV5-4,12,TRBJ2-7,TGTGCCAGCAGCTTGGCCGCGGGGGAGCAGTACTTC,CASSLAAGEQYF
NA,NA,TRBV12-3/TRBV12-4,13,TRBJ2-2,TGTGCCACCTCGGCGGGATATACCGGGGAGCTGTTTTTT,CATSAGYTGELFF
NA,NA,TRBV5-1,15,TRBJ1-1,TGCGCCAGCAGCTCGCAAAGGGCCGCAGGGACTGAAGCTTTCTTT,CASSSQRAAGTEAFF
NA,NA,TRBV6-5,16,TRBJ1-1,TGTGCCAGCAGTTACTCGGCCAGGGTAATTAAAACTGAAGCTTTCTTT,CASSYSARVIKTEAFF
NA,NA,TRBV7-9,13,TRBJ1-2,TGTGCCAGCAGCTTGTCCTGGGGCGAAGGCTACACCTTC,CASSLSWGEGYTF
NA,NA,TRBV27,18,TRBJ2-4,TGTGCCAGCAGTCCGCTGACAGGCCCCGAAGTAGCCAAAAACATTCAGTACTTC,CASSPLTGPEVAKNIQYF
TRBD1,NA,TRBV2,15,TRBJ1-1,TGTGCCAGCAGTGTTAACAGGGGGCTGAGGACTGAAGCTTTCTTT,CASSVNRGLRTEAFF
NA,NA,TRBV12-1,12,TRBJ2-2,TGTGCCAGCAGCCTCCACACCGGGGAGCTGTTTTTT,CASSLHTGELFF
NA,NA,TRBV6-6,18,TRBJ2-3,TGTGCCAGCAGTCCAACCACCCTTTCGCGGGCCCGCACAGATACGCAGTATTTT,CASSPTTLSRARTDTQYF
TRBD1,NA,TRBV6-1,15,TRBJ2-7,TGTGCCAGCAGTGAAGCCGACAGGGACAAACACGAGCAGTACTTC,CASSEADRDKHEQYF
TRBD1,NA,TRBV19,14,TRBJ1-2,TGTGCCAGTAACCTGGGACAGGGGGGCGGTGGCTACACCTTC,CASNLGQGGGGYTF
NA,NA,TRBV6-5,13,TRBJ1-1,TGTGCCAGTCCCGACAGGCAAAACACTGAAGCTTTCTTT,CASPDRQNTEAFF
NA,NA,TRBV7-6,14,TRBJ2-1,TGTGCCAGCGCCCGCCAGGGGAGCTACAATGAGCAGTTCTTC,CASARQGSYNEQFF
TRBD1,few,TRBV27,13,TRBJ1-2,TGTGCCGCTGGGAGACAGGGGTACTATGGCTACACCTTC,CAAGRQGYYGYTF
NA,NA,TRBV7-2,12,TRBJ2-5,TGTGCCAGCAGCTCCCAGCGAGAGACCCAGTACTTC,CASSSQRETQYF
TRBD2,once,TRBV6-5,14,TRBJ2-5,TGTGCCAGCAGTCCGACTAGCGGGAGAGAGACCCAGTACTTC,CASSPTSGRETQYF
NA,NA,TRBV5-1,14,TRBJ1-2,TGCGCCAGCAGCTCCACCCCGGGGAACTATGGCTACACCTTC,CASSSTPGNYGYTF
NA,NA,TRBV27,12,TRBJ2-7,TGTGCCAGCAGTTTTGGGGGGTACGAGCAGTACTTC,CASSFGGYEQYF
TRBD2,NA,TRBV24-1,17,TRBJ2-3,TGTGCCACCAGTGTCCGCCGGGACTACTCCAACACAGATACGCAGTATTTT,CATSVRRDYSNTDTQYF
NA,NA,TRBV6-5,15,TRBJ1-1,TGTGCCAGCAGTGACTCGCGGAGGTTGAACACTGAAGCTTTCTTT,CASSDSRRLNTEAFF
NA,NA,TRBV5-1,15,TRBJ1-2,TGCGCCAGCAGCTCGACTTCAAGCCCGGAGCCTGGCTACACCTTC,CASSSTSSPEPGYTF
TRBD1,NA,TRBV10-2,14,TRBJ1-3,TGCGCCAGGGAACAGGGGGAGAGTGGAAACACCATATATTTT,CAREQGESGNTIYF
TRBD1,NA,TRBV24-1,16,TRBJ2-7,TGTGCCACCAGTGGAGTTTCGGCAGGGGGAACCTACGAGCAGTACTTC,CATSGVSAGGTYEQYF
TRBD2,NA,TRBV5-1,13,TRBJ2-3,TGCGCCAGCGGTGGACTAGCGGGGGATACGCAGTATTTT,CASGGLAGDTQYF
NA,NA,TRBV14,14,TRBJ1-1,TGTGCCAGCAGCCCAGCGGCTCGGCGCACTGAAGCTTTCTTT,CASSPAARRTEAFF
NA,NA,TRBV19,14,TRBJ1-4,TGTGCCAGTAGTATGGGACAACAGAATGAAAAACTGTTTTTT,CASSMGQQNEKLFF
TRBD1,NA,TRBV7-9,13,TRBJ1-2,TGTGCCAGCAGCTCAGGACAGGGCTATGGCTACACCTTC,CASSSGQGYGYTF
NA,NA,TRBV5-8,15,TRBJ1-6,TGTGCCAGCAGCTTGGGACAGGTCATACCTTCACCCCTCCACTTT,CASSLGQVIPSPLHF
TRBD2,NA,TRBV19,14,TRBJ2-1,TGTGCCAGTAGTATAGCGGGAGGTCTCTATGAGCAGTTCTTC,CASSIAGGLYEQFF
TRBD2,once,TRBV6-4,15,TRBJ2-1,TGTGCCAGCGGGAGAGTAGCGGGGTCCTACAATGAGCAGTTCTTC,CASGRVAGSYNEQFF
NA,NA,TRBV30,15,TRBJ2-7,TGTGCCTGGTCCCTTCCGGGTGTAGTACCCTACGAGCAGTACTTC,CAWSLPGVVPYEQYF
NA,NA,TRBV5-1,13,TRBJ2-1,TGCGCCAGCGAGTCTATTACGGGGGTGGAGCAGTTCTTC,CASESITGVEQFF
TRBD1,NA,TRBV5-1,18,TRBJ2-6,TGCGCCAGCAGCTTGTTTGGACAGGGAAACTCTGGGGCCAACGTCCTGACTTTC,CASSLFGQGNSGANVLTF
TRBD2,NA,TRBV10-2,15,TRBJ2-5,TGCGCCAGCAGAGAACTAGCGGGAGGGAAAGAGACCCAGTACTTC,CASRELAGGKETQYF
NA,NA,TRBV6-1,13,TRBJ1-2,TGTGCCAGCAGTGAAGCAAATCGTTTTGGCTACACCTTC,CASSEANRFGYTF
NA,NA,TRBV7-2,15,TRBJ2-3,TGTGCCAGCAGCCTCCCTGGGGAGGCGGGGGATACGCAGTATTTT,CASSLPGEAGDTQYF
TRBD1,NA,TRBV5-4,14,TRBJ1-2,TGTGCCAGCAGCCTGGTGGGACAGAACTATGGCTACACCTTC,CASSLVGQNYGYTF
NA,NA,TRBV19,13,TRBJ1-1,TGTGCCAGTAGTAACCAACAGAACACTGAAGCTTTCTTT,CASSNQQNTEAFF
TRBD2,NA,TRBV6-1,16,TRBJ2-1,TGTGCCAGCAGTGAAGCGTTGGCGGGGGGTGTGGATGAGCAGTTCTTC,CASSEALAGGVDEQFF
NA,NA,TRBV5-6,11,TRBJ2-1,TGTGCCAGCAGCCTATACAATGAGCAGTTCTTC,CASSLYNEQFF
TRBD2,NA,TRBV9,17,TRBJ2-3,TGTGCCAGCAGCGATAAGGGGGCTAGCGGGGTTTTGGATACGCAGTATTTT,CASSDKGASGVLDTQYF
NA,NA,TRBV24-1,13,TRBJ2-1,TGTGCCACCAGTGAACCGGGAGACAATGAGCAGTTCTTC,CATSEPGDNEQFF
TRBD2,NA,TRBV27,16,TRBJ2-5,TGTGCCAGCAGTTTATTTTTAGCTAGCGGGAGAGAGACCCAGTACTTC,CASSLFLASGRETQYF
TRBD2,once,TRBV9,19,TRBJ2-1,TGTGCCAGCAGCGTAGGGCTTAGCGGGGGGGGTATTAACTACAATGAGCAGTTCTTC,CASSVGLSGGGINYNEQFF
NA,NA,TRBV28,16,TRBJ2-3,TGTGCCAGCAGCCTGGACTCTACACTTCTGTGGGATACGCAGTATTTT,CASSLDSTLLWDTQYF
TRBD2,NA,TRBV5-1,19,TRBJ2-1,TGCGCCAGCAGTTTGGGACTAGCGGGGGGTCGAAGCTCCTACAATGAGCAGTTCTTC,CASSLGLAGGRSSYNEQFF
NA,NA,TRBV6-2/TRBV6-3,14,TRBJ1-5,TGTGCCAGCAGCAGGGGCCTTTTCAATCAGCCCCAGCATTTT,CASSRGLFNQPQHF
NA,NA,TRBV5-6,13,TRBJ1-1,TGTGCCAGCAGCTCGACACAGGGACCTGAAGCTTTCTTT,CASSSTQGPEAFF